This passage covers 17 T cell receptor beta chains from one sample sequenced in a study of cytomegalovirus exposure and HLA in healthy donors. The primer mix had 60 Vbeta and 13 Jbeta primers. The assay was immunoSEQ multiplex PCR, and TCRdb's table has in-frame clones only and misses some. The data hold approximately 120,000 clones, with 75% to 90% observed a single time. Sequencing was performed on PBMCs. Every receptor here comes from a man aged 18 to 29 in good health and CMV-seropositive.

The chain couples TRBV9 to TRBJ2-3; possible D gene TRBD2, 5 bases. This CDR3 region has 15 residues. In germline, CDR1 is SGDLS, CDR2 YYNGEE. Trimming stripped 0 bases from V and 5 bases from J, with 13 bases between. CDR3 residues: CASSVDEGLGDTQYF. For the CDR3, the DNA is TGTGCCAGCAGCGTAGACGAGGGTTTGGGAGATACGCAGTATTTT.

V is TRBV11-2 and J is TRBJ2-7, with a possible D match to TRBD2 (6 bases). V was cut by 2 bases and J by 7 bases, with 15 bases left in between. The CDR3 consists of 14 residues. Germline V gives CDR1 SGHAT, CDR2 FQNNGV. CDR3 sequence: CASSLSGPSGEQYF. The DNA for the CDR3 is TGTGCCAGCAGCTTAAGCGGGCCCTCGGGGGAGCAGTACTTC.

The chain joins TRBV11-2 to TRBJ1-5, with D uncertain. The ends were cut back, 0 bases at V and 6 bases at J, with 6 bases in the middle. Germline V CDR1 and CDR2: SGHAT, FQNNGV. The CDR3 consists of 13 residues. This CDR3 is CASSLDYGQPQHF. The DNA of the CDR3 is TGTGCCAGCAGCTTAGATTACGGTCAGCCCCAGCATTTT.

To note about this clone: This same CDR3 is encoded by further DNA sequences in the sample. The genes are TRBV2 and TRBJ2-7; weak D call: TRBD1 (5 bases). The germline V and J ends were trimmed by 7 bases and 1 base, with 11 bases remaining between them. Germline V gives CDR1 SNHLY, CDR2 FYNNEI. The CDR3 runs to 13 residues. CDR3 DNA: TGTGCCAGCATCGGCCAGGGTTCCTACGAGCAGTACTTC. Residues: CASIGQGSYEQYF.

The J gene is TRBJ1-1, the V gene TRBV4-2; 12 nucleotides line up with TRBD1. Germline-derived CDR1 and CDR2 are LGHNA and YNFKEQ. The length of the CDR3 is 17 residues. V was clipped by 3 bases and J by 3 bases; unmatched bases: 8. The CDR3 DNA reads as TGTGCCAGCAGCCACTCGGGACAGGGGGCAGGGGACACTGAAGCTTTCTTT. It translates to CASSHSGQGAGDTEAFF.

The genes are TRBV15 and TRBJ2-3; 7 bases map to TRBD1. Germline V gene sequence: CDR1 LNHNV, CDR2 YYDKDF (reference sequence). This CDR3 comprises 16 residues. Trimming cost V 5 bases and J 4 bases; bases outside gene matches: 12. The CDR3, as DNA: TGTGCCACCAGCGAAGATAGGGCCAGGGGGTCAGATACGCAGTATTTT. Its protein product is CATSEDRARGSDTQYF. Based on the CDR3 plus reference TRBV15 and TRBJ2-3, the full variable domain is DAMVIQNPRYQVTQFGKPVTLSCSQTLNHNVMYWYQQKSSQAPKLLFHYYDKDFNNEADTPDNFQSRRPNTSFCFLDIRSPGLGDTAMYLCATSEDRARGSDTQYFGPGTRLTVL.

A few counts support this clone. In nucleotides, the CDR3 is TGTGCCAGCAGTGACGGGCAGGGGCCCTATGGCTACACCTTC. It is translated as CASSDGQGPYGYTF. The V call is TRBV2, the J call TRBJ1-2; possibly TRBD1 for D (6 bases). V gave up 3 bases and J gave up 4 bases, with 12 bases separating them. Per germline, CDR1 SNHLY and CDR2 FYNNEI. The CDR3 sequence is 14 residues long.

The chain combines TRBV6-5 with TRBJ2-5, with 7 positions matching TRBD1. Gene TRBJ2-7 matches the end of the DNA better, so the J call may be wrong. Germline V CDR1 and CDR2: MNHEY, SVGAGI. The CDR3 runs to 14 residues. CDR3 sequence: CASRGRDRYYEQYF. CDR3 sequence (DNA): TGTGCCAGCAGGGGCCGGGACAGATACTACGAGCAGTACTTC.

The chain is built from TRBV14 and TRBJ2-1; D is undetermined. CDR1 is SGHDN, CDR2 FVKESK, per germline. The V end was cut by 0 bases, the J end by 0 bases, with 9 bases between. The CDR3 contains 16 residues. CDR3 sequence (DNA): TGTGCCAGCAGCCAAGAGTGGTCGAGCTCCTACAATGAGCAGTTCTTC. Its translation is CASSQEWSSSYNEQFF.

V is TRBV27 and J is TRBJ2-1, with 7 bases aligning to TRBD2. With 3 bases clipped from V and 5 bases from J, the junction kept 10 bases outside the gene matches. The CDR3 has 16 amino acids. The germline gives CDR1 MNHEY, CDR2 SMNVEV (reference sequence). In DNA, the CDR3 is TGTGCCAGCAGTTTGAGTCCTAGCGGCCCCAACAATGAGCAGTTCTTC. It is translated as CASSLSPSGPNNEQFF.

The gene calls are TRBV28 and TRBJ2-5; 10 bases match TRBD1. The CDR3 length is 14 residues. The ends lost 6 bases at V and 4 bases at J; junction bases unmatched: 5. Germline V gene lookup returns CDR1 MDHEN and CDR2 SYDVKM. CDR3 amino acids: CASSGTGATETQYF. CDR3 DNA sequence: TGTGCCAGCAGCGGGACAGGGGCGACAGAGACCCAGTACTTC.

In this sample, this clone turned up once. Other DNA sequences in the same sample also yield this CDR3. The CDR3, as DNA: TGTGCCAGCAGCTTGGGGGACAGGGGTGGATCACCCCTCCACTTT. This gives the protein CASSLGDRGGSPLHF. The chain couples TRBV5-4 to TRBJ1-6, with TRBD1 identical over 10 bases. V was clipped by 0 bases and J by 10 bases; unmatched bases: 4. Germline V CDR1 and CDR2: SGHNT, YYREEE (reference sequence). This CDR3 has 15 amino acids.

The chain uses TRBV4-1 and TRBJ2-1; D is undetermined. Trimming pared 0 bases from V and 10 bases from J, leaving 10 bases between. This CDR3 spans 13 amino acids. The germline V gene encodes CDR1 MGHRA and CDR2 YSYEKL. In nucleotides, the CDR3 is TGCGCCAGCAGCCAAGATCGCGGTTTCGAGCAGTTCTTC. Translation gives CASSQDRGFEQFF.

The gene calls are TRBV5-3 and TRBJ2-7, with TRBD1 as a possible D gene (6 bases). TRBV5-3 is an open reading frame, and its role is uncertain. The CDR3 is made up of 13 amino acids. V shed 0 bases and J shed 5 bases, with 9 bases lying between them. The CDR3 reads CARSLEGVDEQYF. The CDR3 DNA reads as TGTGCCAGAAGCTTGGAGGGGGTGGACGAGCAGTACTTC.

The J gene is TRBJ1-2, the V gene TRBV21-1; TRBD1 was called by the table and not checked on the DNA. TRBV21-1 is tagged as a pseudogene. The CDR3 length is 15 residues. CDR3 bases: TGTGCCAGCAGCAAAGATACAGGGGGCCTCTATGGCTACACCTTC. Translating gives CASSKDTGGLYGYTF.

This clone turned up a few times. The CDR3 sequence is CASRGGSSYNEQFF. In DNA form, the CDR3 reads TGCGCCAGCAGAGGCGGGAGCTCCTACAATGAGCAGTTCTTC. This chain joins TRBV5-1 and TRBJ2-1, with TRBD2 matching 7 bases. The CDR3 runs 14 residues. Germline loops: CDR1 SGHRS, CDR2 YFSETQ. J gave up 0 bases and V 5 bases, and 2 bases lay outside the gene matches. Using reference TRBV5-1 and TRBJ2-1 for the parts outside the CDR3, the full variable domain is KAGVTQTPRYLIKTRGQQVTLSCSPISGHRSVSWYQQTPGQGLQFLFEYFSETQRNKGNFPGRFSGRQFSNSRSEMNVSTLELGDSALYLCASRGGSSYNEQFFGPGTRLTVL.

CDR3 in amino acids: CASSLRQALNTEAFF. The DNA for the CDR3 is TGTGCCAGCAGCTTACGCCAGGCTCTGAACACTGAAGCTTTCTTT. The chain uses TRBV13 and TRBJ1-1, with D unclear. This CDR3 is built from 15 residues. Germline CDR1 is PRHDT and CDR2 is FYEKMQ (reference sequence). V was trimmed by 2 bases and J by 0 bases, leaving 10 bases between them. The full variable domain, rest sourced from reference TRBV13 and TRBJ1-1, is AAGVIQSPRHLIKEKRETATLKCYPIPRHDTVYWYQQGPGQDPQFLISFYEKMQSDKGSIPDRFSAQQFSDYHSELNMSSLELGDSALYFCASSLRQALNTEAFFGQGTRLTVV.